This paragraph covers one TCR beta chain sequence. Data came from immunoSEQ multiplex PCR; TCRdb stores just in-frame clones and leaves some out. The sample records 250,000 to 300,000 clones, around 84% being singletons. Participant age was about 18 to 89 years, and participants resided in 25 or so US areas. A case of COVID-19 had been met by exposed participants within 2 weeks before study entry. This sample is part of a study of blood T cell repertoires in COVID-19. The J segment lost 2 bases and the V segment lost 7 bases, leaving 5 bases of the junction unmatched. The germline CDR1 and CDR2 sequences are MNHEY and SVGAGI. There are 15 residues in the CDR3.

The chain links TRBV6-5 to TRBJ2-2; 9 positions agree with TRBD1. This TCR derives from a man in his forties who had been exposed to COVID-19. The sample consisted of PBMCs or T cells enriched from blood (not recorded which). CDR3 region: CASKPGQGNTGELFF. Written as DNA, the CDR3 is TGTGCCAGCAAACCGGGACAGGGTAACACCGGGGAGCTGTTTTTT.